The 10 T cell receptor beta chains given below trace back to one sample, sequenced in a study of cytomegalovirus exposure and HLA in healthy donors (TCRdb year 2017). The library came from the immunoSEQ multiplex PCR assay. For the multiplex PCR, a mixture combining 60 forward primers for TCR Vbeta segments and 13 reverse primers for TCR Jbeta segments was used. What TCRdb holds here is the immuneACCESS table cut down to in-frame rearrangements. Part of the clones is not present; checked against another copy, under half of the missing clones reflect an unresolved V gene, and the others are unexplained. The sample table contains over 150,000 clones; only one count was recorded for 60% to 80% of them. Roughly 9.7% of the sample rests with the top ten. Sequenced sample: PBMCs. The receptors shown here come from a man aged 18-30 years in good health and CMV-seropositive.

V is TRBV7-2 and J is TRBJ1-1; the match to TRBD1 covers 9 bases. The V segment lost 2 bases and the J segment 0 bases; nucleotides outside the gene matches: 10. The CDR3 extends over 18 amino acids. Germline V gene data show CDR1 as SGHTA and CDR2 as FQGNSA. The CDR3 here is CASSLWVTGGAMNTEAFF. CDR3 in DNA: TGTGCCAGCAGCTTATGGGTCACAGGGGGCGCGATGAACACTGAAGCTTTCTTT.

The CDR3 nucleotides are TGTGCCAGCAGCTTCGGACAGGGGTTCTACAATGAGCAGTTCTTC. Encoded protein: CASSFGQGFYNEQFF. V gene TRBV7-8 combines with J gene TRBJ2-1; 9 nucleotides line up with TRBD1. Germline CDR1 is SGHVS and CDR2 is FQNEAQ. CDR3 length equals 15 residues. Trimming at V came to 3 bases and at J to 3 bases, leaving 3 bases not matched to a gene.

The V gene is TRBV30, the J gene TRBJ2-5, with 9 bases aligning to TRBD2. V shed 0 bases and J 11 bases; nucleotides not matched to a gene: 7. Germline lookup yields CDR1 GTSNPN and CDR2 SVGIG (reference sequence). The CDR3 totals 13 residues. CDR3 DNA sequence: TGTGCCTGGAGTGTCGGCGCGGGGGGGGAGCAGTACTTC. It is translated as CAWSVGAGGEQYF.

V and J are TRBV7-9 and TRBJ2-2; D possibly corresponds to TRBD2 (6 bases). The CDR3 totals 14 residues. CDR1 is SEHNR, CDR2 FQNEAQ, per germline (reference sequence). Trimming removed 3 bases from V and 5 bases from J, with 10 bases in between. The CDR3 DNA follows: TGTGCCAGCAGCTTGGGACTTAATACCGGGGAGCTGTTTTTT. It specifies CASSLGLNTGELFF. Combining the CDR3 with reference TRBV7-9 and TRBJ2-2 gives the whole variable domain DTGVSQNPRHKITKRGQNVTFRCDPISEHNRLYWYRQTLGQGPEFLTYFQNEAQLEKSRLLSDRFSAERPKGSFSTLEIQRTEQGDSAMYLCASSLGLNTGELFFGEGSRLTVL.

The chain employs TRBV7-9 and TRBJ1-2, with 10 bases matching TRBD1. Per the germline V gene, CDR1 is SEHNR and CDR2 is FQNEAQ (reference sequence). The CDR3 totals 15 residues. CDR3 DNA sequence: TGTTCCACCACTCGACTGACAGGGGGCGACTATGGCTACACCTTC. It translates to CSTTRLTGGDYGYTF.

The chain couples TRBV27 to TRBJ1-3; TRBD1 might be the D (5 bases). The CDR3 consists of 15 residues. V was clipped by 2 bases and J by 1 base, with 9 bases between them. Per germline, CDR1 MNHEY and CDR2 SMNVEV (reference sequence). Here the CDR3 DNA reads TGTGCCAGCAGTTTAAACGGGGGTTCTGGAAACACCATATATTTT. Its protein is CASSLNGGSGNTIYF.

The chain has TRBV11-3 and TRBJ1-1, with D perhaps TRBD1 (5 bases). This CDR3 is built from 15 residues. Germline V gene data show CDR1 as SGHNT and CDR2 as YENEEA. V lost 1 base, J lost 6 bases, and 15 bases lay in between. The CDR3 loop reads CASSLAAGNGAEAFF. For the CDR3, the DNA is TGTGCCAGCAGCTTAGCCGCAGGGAATGGGGCTGAAGCTTTCTTT.

This sequence joins TRBV5-4 and TRBJ2-5; 7 positions agree with TRBD1. Near its end, the DNA agrees better with TRBJ2-7, so the J call may be wrong. In germline, CDR1 is SGHNT, CDR2 YYREEE (reference sequence). The CDR3 sequence is 14 residues long. The CDR3 sequence is CASSPRDSRYEQYF. Here the CDR3 DNA reads TGTGCCAGCAGCCCCCGGGACAGTCGCTACGAGCAGTACTTC.

This clone appeared many times. The rearrangement joins TRBV15 to TRBJ2-5; D is perhaps TRBD2 (5 bases). Trimming cost V 0 bases and J 5 bases, with 13 bases left between them. The CDR3 totals 15 residues. Germline V gene sequence: CDR1 LNHNV, CDR2 YYDKDF (reference sequence). DNA of the CDR3: TGTGCCACCAGCAGAGAAGGGCGGGTCTGGGAGACCCAGTACTTC. Its translation is CATSREGRVWETQYF. The full variable domain, its missing parts supplied by reference TRBV15 and TRBJ2-5, is DAMVIQNPRYQVTQFGKPVTLSCSQTLNHNVMYWYQQKSSQAPKLLFHYYDKDFNNEADTPDNFQSRRPNTSFCFLDIRSPGLGDTAMYLCATSREGRVWETQYFGPGTRLLVL.

This chain links TRBV5-5 with TRBJ1-5; 7 bases match TRBD1. V shed 3 bases and J 0 bases; nucleotides not matched to a gene: 6. CDR1 is SGHKS, CDR2 YYEKEE, per germline (reference sequence). This CDR3 region has 16 residues. For the CDR3, the DNA is TGTGCCAGCAGCTCGGACAGGCGTTATAGCAATCAGCCCCAGCATTTT. Translated, it gives CASSSDRRYSNQPQHF.